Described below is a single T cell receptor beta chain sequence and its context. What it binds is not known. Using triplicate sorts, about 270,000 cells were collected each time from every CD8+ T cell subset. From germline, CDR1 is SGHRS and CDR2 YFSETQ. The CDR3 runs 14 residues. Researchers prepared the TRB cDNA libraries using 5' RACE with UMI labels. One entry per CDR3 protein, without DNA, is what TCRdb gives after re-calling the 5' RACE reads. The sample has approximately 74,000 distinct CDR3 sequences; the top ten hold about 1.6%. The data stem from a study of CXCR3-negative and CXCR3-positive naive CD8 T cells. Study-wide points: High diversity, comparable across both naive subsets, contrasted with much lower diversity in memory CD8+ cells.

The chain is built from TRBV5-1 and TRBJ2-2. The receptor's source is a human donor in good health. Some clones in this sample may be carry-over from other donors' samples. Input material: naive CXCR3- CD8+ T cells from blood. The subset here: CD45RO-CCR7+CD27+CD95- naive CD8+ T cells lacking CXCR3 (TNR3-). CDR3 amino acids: CASSPYLTTGELFF. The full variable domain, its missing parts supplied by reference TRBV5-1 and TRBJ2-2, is KAGVTQTPRYLIKTRGQQVTLSCSPISGHRSVSWYQQTPGQGLQFLFEYFSETQRNKGNFPGRFSGRQFSNSRSEMNVSTLELGDSALYLCASSPYLTTGELFFGEGSRLTVL.